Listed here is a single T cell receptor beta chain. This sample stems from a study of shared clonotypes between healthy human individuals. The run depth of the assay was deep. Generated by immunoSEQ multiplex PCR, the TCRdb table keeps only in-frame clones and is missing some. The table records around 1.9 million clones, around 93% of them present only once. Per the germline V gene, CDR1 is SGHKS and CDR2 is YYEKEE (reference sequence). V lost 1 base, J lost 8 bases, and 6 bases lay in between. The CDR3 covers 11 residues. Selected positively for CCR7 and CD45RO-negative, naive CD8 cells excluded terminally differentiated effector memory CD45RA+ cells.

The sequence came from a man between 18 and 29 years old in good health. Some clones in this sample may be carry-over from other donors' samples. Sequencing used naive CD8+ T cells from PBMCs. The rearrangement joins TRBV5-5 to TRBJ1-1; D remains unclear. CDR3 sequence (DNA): TGTGCCAGCAGCTTGCGCGACGAAGCTTTCTTT. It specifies CASSLRDEAFF.